The T cell receptor (beta chain) described here comes from a study of cytotoxic CD8 clonotypes in ibrutinib-treated CLL. Study findings and constraints: Public clonotypes were uncommon and contracted or stayed stable on treatment.

Depth targeted 1 in 200,000 to 1 in 1 million T cells, averaging 10x coverage per clonotype. The protocol was immunoSEQ multiplex PCR, while the TCRdb copy is restricted to in-frame clones and leaves out a portion. The sample includes roughly 49,000 clones, approximately 87% of them seen just once. V dropped 3 bases and J dropped 0; count of bases not matched to a gene: 2. Germline V CDR1 and CDR2: MDHEN, SYDVKM. The CDR3 length is 17 residues. A remark on this clone: What it binds is unknown.

The material was PBMCs, obtained after 24 months of ibrutinib treatment. The sequence derives from a human donor with chronic lymphocytic leukemia. V gene TRBV28 combines with J gene TRBJ2-3, with TRBD2 identical over 14 bases. CDR3 in DNA: TGTGCCAGCAGTTTTTGGACTAGCGGGAGGAGCACAGATACGCAGTATTTT. It codes for CASSFWTSGRSTDTQYF. Full variable domain (remainder filled in from reference TRBV28 and TRBJ2-3): DVKVTQSSRYLVKRTGEKVFLECVQDMDHENMFWYRQDPGLGLRLIYFSYDVKMKEKGDIPEGYSVSREKKERFSLILESASTNQTSMYLCASSFWTSGRSTDTQYFGPGTRLTVL.